A selection of T cell receptor beta chains follows, all from one sample in a study of shared clonotypes between healthy human individuals. Repertoires were generated with immunoSEQ multiplex PCR, while TCRdb's copy carries only in-frame clones and drops some. This sample has roughly 2 million clones, with approximately 94% found just once. The sample consisted of naive CD8+ T cells sorted from blood. These receptors came from a man younger than 35 in good health. Each CDR3 is given with its conserved first and last residue. D genes are given only for firm matches. A row's size may be missing; if present it is once, few, many or a size class.

j_gene	d_gene	abundance	v_gene	CDR3aa	CDR3nt
TRBJ2-7	TRBD1	-	TRBV7-9	CASSDHRDRGMEEQYF	TGTGCCAGCAGCGATCACCGGGACAGGGGGATGGAGGAGCAGTACTTC
TRBJ2-3	-	-	TRBV4-3	CASSQVGTSRTSTDTQYF	TGCGCCAGCAGCCAAGTAGGCACCAGCAGAACTAGCACAGATACGCAGTATTTT
TRBJ2-7	-	-	TRBV15	CATSRDRGGSYEQYF	TGTGCCACCAGCAGAGATCGAGGAGGTTCCTACGAGCAGTACTTC
TRBJ1-6	-	-	TRBV13	CASSLGLGSPLHF	TGTGCCAGCAGCTTAGGGTTGGGATCACCCCTCCACTTT
TRBJ1-4	-	-	TRBV6-1	CASSEPWANEKLFF	TGTGCCAGCAGTGAACCGTGGGCTAATGAAAAACTGTTTTTT
TRBJ2-7	TRBD2	-	TRBV4-2	CASSQEGTSGGLSYEQYF	TGTGCCAGCAGCCAAGAGGGGACTAGCGGGGGCCTTTCCTACGAGCAGTACTTC
TRBJ1-5	-	once	TRBV7-9	CASSLQGDSNQPQHF	TGTGCCAGCAGCTTACAGGGCGATAGCAATCAGCCCCAGCATTTT
TRBJ2-5	TRBD2	-	TRBV19	CASSDPGTSGLEETQYF	TGTGCCAGTAGTGACCCCGGGACTAGCGGTCTAGAAGAGACCCAGTACTTC
TRBJ2-3	TRBD1	-	TRBV7-8	CASSLMAGGAWDTQYF	TGTGCCAGCAGCTTAATGGCAGGGGGCGCATGGGATACGCAGTATTTT
TRBJ1-1	-	-	TRBV30	CAWGHNLNTEAFF	TGTGCCTGGGGACACAACCTGAACACTGAAGCTTTCTTT
TRBJ2-7	TRBD2	-	TRBV27	CASSLSGLANYEQYF	TGTGCCAGCAGTTTATCCGGACTAGCTAATTACGAGCAGTACTTC
TRBJ2-7	-	-	TRBV7-7	CASSPIGSYEQYF	TGTGCTAGCAGCCCGATTGGAAGTTACGAGCAGTACTTC
TRBJ2-7	TRBD1	once	TRBV4-3	CASSPDRVEQYF	TGCGCCAGCAGCCCGGACAGGGTCGAGCAGTACTTC
TRBJ2-7	-	-	TRBV11-3	CASRPFWGDHEQYF	TGTGCCAGCAGGCCTTTCTGGGGGGACCACGAGCAGTACTTC
TRBJ1-2	TRBD1	-	TRBV30	CAFRQGGLDYGYTF	TGTGCCTTCCGACAGGGGGGCCTTGACTATGGCTACACCTTC
TRBJ1-2	-	-	TRBV27	CASSSDPAKLGAGYGYTF	TGTGCCAGCAGTTCAGACCCAGCAAAGTTAGGGGCGGGCTATGGCTACACCTTC
TRBJ2-5	-	-	TRBV30	CAWSVQGRETQYF	TGTGCCTGGAGTGTTCAGGGGCGAGAGACCCAGTACTTC
TRBJ2-1	TRBD2	-	TRBV4-3	CASSQAKIAGGLEQFF	TGCGCCAGCAGCCAAGCGAAAATAGCGGGAGGGCTTGAGCAGTTCTTC
TRBJ2-7	-	-	TRBV7-9	CASSLAGAGTYSSYEQYF	TGTGCCAGCAGCTTAGCTGGGGCCGGGACTTATAGCTCCTACGAGCAGTACTTC
TRBJ2-7	-	-	TRBV4-1	CASSQYRATYEQYF	TGCGCCAGCAGCCAATACAGGGCCACCTACGAGCAGTACTTC
TRBJ1-1	-	-	TRBV5-4	CASSPPGGTEAFF	TGTGCCAGCAGCCCCCCGGGAGGCACTGAAGCTTTCTTT
TRBJ2-7	-	-	TRBV7-9	CASRGAYEQYF	TGTGCCAGCAGGGGAGCCTACGAGCAGTACTTC
TRBJ2-7	-	-	TRBV21-1	CASSKVIGGPKTYEQYF	TGTGCCAGCAGCAAAGTAATTGGGGGCCCGAAGACCTACGAGCAGTACTTC
TRBJ1-2	-	-	TRBV6-1	CASIRDTDYGYTF	TGTGCCAGCATAAGGGACACGGACTATGGCTACACCTTC
TRBJ2-1	TRBD2	once	TRBV9	CASSGAGGLINEQFF	TGTGCCAGCAGCGGTGCGGGGGGGCTCATCAATGAGCAGTTCTTC
TRBJ1-2	-	-	TRBV14	CASSQDVRDPNYGYTF	TGTGCCAGCAGCCAAGATGTAAGGGATCCTAACTATGGCTACACCTTC
TRBJ2-5	TRBD1	-	TRBV5-6	CASSFRTGDWGRETQYF	TGTGCCAGCAGCTTCCGGACAGGGGATTGGGGGCGAGAGACCCAGTACTTC
TRBJ2-3	-	-	TRBV28	CASKITGVGIADTQYF	TGTGCCAGCAAAATAACGGGGGTAGGGATCGCAGATACGCAGTATTTT
TRBJ2-3	TRBD1	-	TRBV27	CASSHGTASTDTQYF	TGTGCCAGCAGCCACGGGACAGCCAGCACAGATACGCAGTATTTT
TRBJ2-4	TRBD2	-	TRBV2	CASVRGLAGVDGKNIQYF	TGTGCCAGCGTTCGGGGACTAGCGGGAGTTGATGGCAAAAACATTCAGTACTTC
TRBJ2-1	TRBD2	-	TRBV6-5	CASSYLGTSGTNEQFF	TGTGCCAGCAGTTACCTGGGGACTAGCGGGACCAATGAGCAGTTCTTC
TRBJ1-2	-	-	TRBV5-6	CASQWEGTNGGYTF	TGTGCCAGCCAGTGGGAAGGGACCAACGGCGGCTACACCTTC
TRBJ2-1	-	-	TRBV5-1	CASSFGSTNEQFF	TGCGCCAGCAGCTTTGGGTCGACCAATGAGCAGTTCTTC
TRBJ1-6	TRBD1	-	TRBV6-1	CASSEPGQYNSPLHF	TGTGCCAGCAGTGAGCCGGGACAGTATAATTCACCCCTCCACTTT
TRBJ2-5	TRBD1	-	TRBV18	CASSPPGRGQPETQYF	TGTGCCAGCTCACCACCGGGAAGGGGGCAACCGGAGACCCAGTACTTC
TRBJ2-1	TRBD2	-	TRBV7-8	CASSYRLSGGNYNEQFF	TGTGCCAGCAGCTACCGACTCAGCGGGGGGAACTACAATGAGCAGTTCTTC
TRBJ2-3	TRBD2	-	TRBV9	CASSVDSGRDTQYF	TGTGCCAGCAGCGTAGATAGCGGGAGGGATACGCAGTATTTT
TRBJ2-7	-	-	TRBV5-1	CASSLGPGSYEQYF	TGCGCCAGCAGCTTGGGGCCTGGTTCCTACGAGCAGTACTTC
TRBJ1-2	TRBD1	-	TRBV30	CAWSAVTGARGGYTF	TGTGCCTGGAGCGCTGTTACAGGGGCCCGGGGTGGCTACACCTTC
TRBJ2-7	-	-	TRBV11-2	CASSLESSYEQYF	TGTGCCAGCAGCTTAGAGTCCTCCTACGAGCAGTACTTC
TRBJ2-5	TRBD1	once	TRBV25-1	CASSDSGGETQYF	TGTGCCAGCAGTGATTCAGGGGGAGAGACCCAGTACTTC
TRBJ2-5	-	-	TRBV27	CASSFQGMTETQYF	TGTGCCAGCAGTTTTCAGGGGATGACAGAGACCCAGTACTTC
TRBJ1-1	-	once	TRBV6-6	CASSYGPGQEAFF	TGTGCCAGCAGTTACGGACCGGGACAAGAAGCTTTCTTT
TRBJ2-7	-	-	TRBV9	CASSEGTSYEQYF	TGTGCCAGCAGCGAGGGGACCTCCTACGAGCAGTACTTC
TRBJ1-4	-	few	TRBV9	CASGEGRTNEKLFF	TGTGCCAGCGGCGAAGGTAGAACTAATGAAAAACTGTTTTTT
TRBJ2-5	-	-	TRBV10-2	CASSEGTGLGTQYF	TGCGCCAGCAGTGAGGGGACGGGGCTCGGGACCCAGTACTTC
TRBJ1-1	-	-	TRBV19	CASSTRTGNTEAFF	TGTGCCAGTAGTACCCGGACGGGGAACACTGAAGCTTTCTTT
TRBJ2-7	TRBD1	-	TRBV6-1	CASSATTGALQYEQYF	TGTGCCAGCAGTGCGACGACAGGGGCCCTGCAATACGAGCAGTACTTC
TRBJ2-7	-	-	TRBV29-1	CSVVSRPYEQYF	TGCAGCGTTGTTAGCAGGCCCTACGAGCAGTACTTC
TRBJ2-3	-	once	TRBV6-1	CASSELRGHTDTQYF	TGTGCCAGCAGTGAATTGCGGGGACACACAGATACGCAGTATTTT
TRBJ2-7	TRBD1	once	TRBV27	CASSPSSGQNSYEQYF	TGTGCCAGCAGTCCATCCTCGGGACAGAACTCCTACGAGCAGTACTTC
TRBJ1-3	TRBD1	few	TRBV30	CAWSVRTGTGNTIYF	TGTGCCTGGAGTGTCCGGACAGGAACTGGAAACACCATATATTTT
TRBJ2-1	TRBD2	-	TRBV9	CASSPRTSAYNEQFF	TGTGCCAGCAGCCCGAGGACTAGCGCCTACAATGAGCAGTTCTTC